These 3 T cell receptor beta chains share one sample of origin, sequenced in a study of blood T cell repertoires in COVID-19 (dated by TCRdb to about 2020). Receptor amplification or capture employed the immunoSEQ multiplex PCR assay. Held by TCRdb, this immuneACCESS table contains in-frame sequences only and omits some clones. Under half of the omission traces to an unresolved V gene where checked; the cause of the rest is unknown. This sample gives approximately 280,000 clones in total; roughly 90% of them show up just once. Of the sample, about 4.6% falls within the top ten clones. The sequencing sample was made of peripheral blood. The receptor set was obtained from a middle-aged man with acute or convalescent COVID-19.

The chain links TRBV5-8 to TRBJ1-2; a possible D gene is TRBD1 (5 bases). V was cut by 7 bases and J by 0 bases, with 22 bases left in between. Germline V gene lookup returns CDR1 SGHTS and CDR2 YDEGEE. The CDR3 contains 17 residues. CDR3 sequence: CASGLPRSGLSNYGYTF. DNA of the CDR3: TGTGCCAGCGGACTTCCCCGATCGGGACTCTCTAACTATGGCTACACCTTC.

This chain uses TRBV15 with TRBJ1-1; D possibly corresponds to TRBD1 (6 bases). The V gene lost 2 bases and the J gene lost 6 bases, with 13 bases spanning the gap. From germline, CDR1 is LNHNV and CDR2 YYDKDF (reference sequence). CDR3 length: 14 residues. Here the CDR3 reads CATSRYTQGAEAFF. CDR3 bases: TGTGCCACCAGCAGATACACACAGGGCGCTGAAGCTTTCTTT.

The chain is built from TRBV12-5 and TRBJ2-3; maybe TRBD2 (5 bases). This CDR3 is 16 amino acids long. The V end was cut by 1 base, the J end by 2 bases, with 13 bases between. Germline CDR1 LGHNT, CDR2 FRNRAP. CDR3 in amino acids: CASGLGVEGFTDTQYF. As DNA, the CDR3 is TGTGCTAGTGGTTTGGGGGTTGAGGGATTCACAGATACGCAGTATTTT.